The 4 T cell receptor beta chains in this list originate from one sample, sequenced in a study of graft-versus-host responses after intestinal transplantation. Assay: immunoSEQ multiplex PCR; the TCRdb copy retains only in-frame clones and omits some. The data show about 97,000 clones, approximately 92% seen once. The sequences come from PBMCs, collected about 460 days after intestinal transplant. These receptors came from a human patient who received an intestinal transplant, so some T cells may come from the graft donor.

The chain recombines TRBV19 with TRBJ1-5; possible D gene TRBD1, 6 bases. V was cut by 3 bases and J by 4 bases, with 13 bases left in between. The germline V gene encodes CDR1 LNHDA and CDR2 SQIVND (reference sequence). CDR3 length: 15 residues. The CDR3 reads CASSIGGGVNQPQHF. CDR3 coding DNA: TGTGCCAGTAGTATTGGGGGCGGGGTAAATCAGCCCCAGCATTTT.

This rearrangement joins TRBV4-1 to TRBJ2-1; D gene ambiguous. The V and J ends lost 0 bases and 10 bases respectively, with 10 bases between them. The CDR3 runs 13 residues. Per germline, CDR1 MGHRA and CDR2 YSYEKL. The CDR3 protein is CASSQDRVTEQFF. DNA for the CDR3: TGCGCCAGCAGCCAAGATCGAGTTACGGAGCAGTTCTTC.

V and J are TRBV11-3 and TRBJ2-3; D perhaps matches TRBD2 (6 bases). Per the germline V gene, CDR1 is SGHNT and CDR2 is YENEEA. Deletions cut 4 bases from V and 0 bases from J, with 11 bases between. This CDR3 comprises 15 residues. CDR3 nucleotide sequence: TGTGCCAGCAGCTCCAAGGGAGGAAGCACAGATACGCAGTATTTT. Amino acid sequence: CASSSKGGSTDTQYF.

The chain uses TRBV2 and TRBJ1-1; TRBD1 is a possible D gene (5 bases). This CDR3 spans 11 amino acids. CDR1 and CDR2 from the germline V gene are SNHLY and FYNNEI. V was trimmed by 6 bases and J by 3 bases, leaving 5 bases between them. CDR3 in amino acids: CASRGDTEAFF. The DNA of the CDR3 is TGTGCCAGCAGGGGGGACACTGAAGCTTTCTTT. Variable domain in full (rest from reference TRBV2 and TRBJ1-1): EPEVTQTPSHQVTQMGQEVILRCVPISNHLYFYWYRQILGQKVEFLVSFYNNEISEKSEIFDDQFSVERPDGSNFTLKIRSTKLEDSAMYFCASRGDTEAFFGQGTRLTVV.